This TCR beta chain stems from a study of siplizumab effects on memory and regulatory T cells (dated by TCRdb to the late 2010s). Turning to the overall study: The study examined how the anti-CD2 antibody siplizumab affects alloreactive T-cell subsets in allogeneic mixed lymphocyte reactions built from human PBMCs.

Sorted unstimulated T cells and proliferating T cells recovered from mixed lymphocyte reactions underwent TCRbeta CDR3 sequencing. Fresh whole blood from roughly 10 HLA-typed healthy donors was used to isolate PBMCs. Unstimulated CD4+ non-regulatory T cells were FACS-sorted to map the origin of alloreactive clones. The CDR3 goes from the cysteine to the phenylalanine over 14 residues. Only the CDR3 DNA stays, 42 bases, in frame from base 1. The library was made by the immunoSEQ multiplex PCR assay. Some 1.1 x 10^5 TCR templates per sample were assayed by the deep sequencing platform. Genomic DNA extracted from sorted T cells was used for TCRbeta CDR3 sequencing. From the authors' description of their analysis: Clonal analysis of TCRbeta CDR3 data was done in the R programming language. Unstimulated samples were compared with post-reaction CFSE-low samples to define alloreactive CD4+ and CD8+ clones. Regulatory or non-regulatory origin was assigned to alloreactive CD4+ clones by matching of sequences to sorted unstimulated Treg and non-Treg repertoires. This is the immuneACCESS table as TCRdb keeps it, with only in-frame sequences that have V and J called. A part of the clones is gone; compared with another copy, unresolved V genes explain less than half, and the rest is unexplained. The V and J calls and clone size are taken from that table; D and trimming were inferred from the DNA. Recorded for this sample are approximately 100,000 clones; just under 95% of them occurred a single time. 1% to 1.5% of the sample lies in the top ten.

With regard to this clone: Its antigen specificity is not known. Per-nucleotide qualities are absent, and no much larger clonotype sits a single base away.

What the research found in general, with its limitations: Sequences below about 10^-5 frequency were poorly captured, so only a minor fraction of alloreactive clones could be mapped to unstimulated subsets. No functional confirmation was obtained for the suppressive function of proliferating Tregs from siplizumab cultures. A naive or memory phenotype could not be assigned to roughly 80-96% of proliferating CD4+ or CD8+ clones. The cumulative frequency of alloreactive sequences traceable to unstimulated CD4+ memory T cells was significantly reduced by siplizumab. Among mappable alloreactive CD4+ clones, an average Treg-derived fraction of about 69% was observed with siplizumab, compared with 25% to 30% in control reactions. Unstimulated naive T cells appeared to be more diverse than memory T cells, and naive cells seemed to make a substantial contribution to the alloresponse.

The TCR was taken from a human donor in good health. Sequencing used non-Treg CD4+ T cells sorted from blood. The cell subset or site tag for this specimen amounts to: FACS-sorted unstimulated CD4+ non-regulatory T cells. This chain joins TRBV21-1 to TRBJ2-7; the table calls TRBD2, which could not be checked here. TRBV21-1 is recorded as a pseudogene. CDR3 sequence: CASSKTSGRLEQYF. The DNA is TGTGCCAGCAGCAAAACTAGCGGGAGGCTCGAGCAGTACTTC.